This T cell receptor (beta chain) is from a study of blood T cells in healthy people across ages. Study-level information: For every two T cells, template switching captured about one barcoded beta molecule. Study outcomes and limitations: Not knowing donor CMV status may have confounded expanded clonotype changes.

On this clonotype: What it binds is not known.

Per the germline V gene, CDR1 is SGHRS and CDR2 is YFSETQ. The CDR3 consists of 16 residues. J was trimmed by 6 bases and V by 0 bases; bases with no gene match: 6. It was around 10 milliliters of peripheral blood that were drawn from each donor. The authors ran a second PCR of 7 to 11 cycles using a sample-barcoded 5' primer and a J-beta primer mix. MiXCR, applied by TCRdb to the 5' RACE reads, yields one record per CDR3 protein. Of 1.5 million to 2 million distinct CDR3 sequences listed, about 49% are singletons. The sample comprised blood. The chain recombines TRBV5-1 with TRBJ2-5, with 12 positions matching TRBD2. The source of this sequence is a middle-aged woman in good health. This CDR3 reads CASSLALAGGHKTQYF. The CDR3 nucleotides read TGCGCCAGCAGCTTGGCGCTAGCGGGGGGGCACAAGACCCAGTACTTC.